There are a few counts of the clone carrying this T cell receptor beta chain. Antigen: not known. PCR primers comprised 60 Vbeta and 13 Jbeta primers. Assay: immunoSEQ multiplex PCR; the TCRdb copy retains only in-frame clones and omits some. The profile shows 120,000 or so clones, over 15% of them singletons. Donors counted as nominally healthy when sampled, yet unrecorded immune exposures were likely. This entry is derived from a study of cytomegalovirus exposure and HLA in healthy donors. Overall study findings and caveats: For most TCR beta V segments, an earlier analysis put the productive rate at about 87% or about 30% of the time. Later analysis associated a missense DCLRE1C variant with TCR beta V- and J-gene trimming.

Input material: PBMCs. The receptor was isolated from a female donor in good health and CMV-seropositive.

The CDR3 DNA is TGTGCCAGCAGTTATGATCTTCCGGGACTAGCAGCCAACGAGCAGTTCTTC. Translated: CASSYDLPGLAANEQFF. V is TRBV28 and J is TRBJ2-1; 9 nucleotides match TRBD2. The CDR3 is 17 amino acids. Trimming cost V 4 bases and J 10 bases; bases outside gene matches: 17. Germline V gene data show CDR1 as MDHEN and CDR2 as SYDVKM.